The TCR beta chain described here comes from a study of beta chain features in type 1 diabetes. The investigators reverse transcribed all of the isolated RNA, so they sequenced expressed TCRB transcripts. Only in-frame clones appear in the TCRdb table, and some are missing; sequencing was by immunoSEQ multiplex PCR. The table has some 250,000 clones, 27% seen once. The germline V gene has CDR1 SQVTM and CDR2 ANQGSEA. This CDR3 comprises 13 residues. The germline V and J ends were trimmed by 4 bases and 7 bases, with 17 bases remaining between them. Sequenced input: central memory CD4+ T cells from blood. The chain joins TRBV29-1 to TRBJ2-7; D possibly uses TRBD1 or TRBD2 (7 bases each). This receptor was taken from a young man in good health. The CDR3 spells CSVVETGRGEQYF. The CDR3 region has the DNA TGCAGCGTTGTAGAGACAGGGAGGGGGGAGCAGTACTTC.